The next 28 T cell receptor beta chains were all read from a single sample in a study of blood T cell repertoires in COVID-19 (dated by TCRdb to about 2020). Libraries were built with the immunoSEQ multiplex PCR assay. Sourced from immuneACCESS, this table was stored by TCRdb with only in-frame sequences that have V and J called. A share of the clones is absent; for the studies checked, an unresolved V gene accounts for under half, and the remainder has no known explanation. The sample table lists about 100,000 clones, about 86% of them with a count of one. The ten largest clonotypes hold 5% of the sample. Sequencing used peripheral blood. Receptors were obtained from a human donor in a cohort sampled during active COVID-19.

The rearrangement links TRBV7-9 to TRBJ2-7; tentative D call: TRBD1 (5 bases). V was shortened by 5 bases and J by 0 bases, with 23 bases between the two germline ends. The CDR3 length is 18 residues. Looked up from germline, CDR1 is SEHNR and CDR2 is FQNEAQ (reference sequence). This CDR3 is CASSIWGLQASLSYEQYF. The CDR3 coding sequence is TGTGCCAGCAGCATCTGGGGATTACAGGCGTCTCTCTCCTACGAGCAGTACTTC.

V and J are TRBV28 and TRBJ2-7; TRBD1 matches 10 bases. Germline V gene sequence: CDR1 MDHEN, CDR2 SYDVKM. This CDR3 comprises 13 residues. V gave up 7 bases and J gave up 2 bases; unmatched junction bases: 2. CDR3 in amino acids: CASKGQGAYEQYF. Written as DNA, the CDR3 is TGTGCCAGCAAAGGACAGGGGGCCTACGAGCAGTACTTC.

V and J are TRBV7-2 and TRBJ2-1; D call uncertain. Germline CDR1 reads SGHTA; CDR2 reads FQGNSA. The germline V and J ends were trimmed by 1 base and 4 bases, with 5 bases remaining between them. The CDR3 runs to 13 residues. CDR3 nucleotide sequence: TGTGCCAGCAGCTTAGTCAGTTACAATGAGCAGTTCTTC. Translating gives CASSLVSYNEQFF. The full variable domain, in which reference TRBV7-2 and TRBJ2-1 provide the parts outside the CDR3, is GAGVSQSPSNKVTEKGKDVELRCDPISGHTALYWYRQSLGQGLEFLIYFQGNSAPDKSGLPSDRFSAERTGGSVSTLTIQRTQQEDSAVYLCASSLVSYNEQFFGPGTRLTVL.

V gene TRBV6-5 combines with J gene TRBJ1-2; 10 positions agree with TRBD1. The CDR3 loop spans 14 amino acids. Germline values: CDR1 MNHEY, CDR2 SVGAGI. The V segment lost 5 bases and the J segment 5 bases; nucleotides outside the gene matches: 5. This chain's CDR3 is CASSIGTGEYGYTF. Here the CDR3 DNA reads TGTGCCAGCAGTATCGGGACAGGGGAATATGGCTACACCTTC.

V is TRBV6-1 and J is TRBJ2-7; possible D gene TRBD2, 5 bases. The germline CDR1 and CDR2 sequences are MNHNS and SASEGT. Trimming shortened V by 3 bases and J by 3 bases, and 9 bases separated the two germline ends. The CDR3 extends over 13 amino acids. CDR3: CASSDYTSYEQYF. Written as DNA, the CDR3 is TGTGCCAGCAGTGATTATACTAGCTACGAGCAGTACTTC.

Regarding this clone: One end of the junction fails to match germline, which may point to a read error. The genes are TRBV7-2 and TRBJ1-1; D not resolved. Per the germline V gene, CDR1 is SGHTA and CDR2 is FQGNSA. The CDR3 is made up of 13 amino acids. The CDR3 bases are TGTGCCAACAGCTTGGCGGTGGACACTGAAGCTTTCTTT. Amino acids: CANSLAVDTEAFF.

The chain recombines TRBV29-1 with TRBJ2-7; TRBD2 agrees at 7 bases. The trim removed 0 bases at V and 2 bases at J, leaving 7 bases unmatched. This CDR3 has 15 amino acids. CDR1 and CDR2 from the germline V gene are SQVTM and ANQGSEA. The CDR3 is CSVEDPLADPYEQYF. The CDR3 bases are TGCAGCGTTGAAGATCCCCTAGCGGACCCCTACGAGCAGTACTTC.

The rearrangement links TRBV4-1 to TRBJ1-3, with D tentatively TRBD1 (5 bases). The length of the CDR3 is 17 residues. Germline CDR1 reads MGHRA; CDR2 reads YSYEKL. With 4 bases removed from V and 0 bases from J, the gap between germline ends came to 16 bases. The CDR3 loop reads CASSRFAGTYSGNTIYF. Here the CDR3 DNA reads TGCGCCAGCAGCCGTTTCGCCGGGACTTACTCTGGAAACACCATATATTTT.

V is TRBV5-4 and J is TRBJ2-7; 8 nucleotides align to TRBD1. Germline loops: CDR1 SGHNT, CDR2 YYREEE (reference sequence). After removal of 3 bases from V and 3 bases from J, the junction contained 5 bases not matched to a gene. This CDR3 region has 14 residues. The CDR3 protein is CASSSGQGRYEQYF. The DNA for the CDR3 is TGTGCCAGCAGCTCCGGACAGGGTCGCTACGAGCAGTACTTC.

This chain's CDR3 is CASSMWQPGENIQYF. The CDR3 nucleotides are TGTGCCAGTAGTATGTGGCAGCCGGGGGAAAACATTCAGTACTTC. The chain combines TRBV19 with TRBJ2-4, with a weak D call TRBD2 (6 bases). The CDR3 runs to 15 residues. Trimming shortened V by 3 bases and J by 5 bases, and 14 bases separated the two germline ends. CDR1 is LNHDA, CDR2 SQIVND, per germline (reference sequence).

The chain is built from TRBV5-1 and TRBJ1-1; D gene ambiguous. V lost 0 bases to trimming and J lost 1 base, with 7 bases between them. CDR3 length equals 14 residues. Germline CDR1 SGHRS, CDR2 YFSETQ. Here the CDR3 reads CASSLGRSNTEAFF. The DNA of the CDR3 is TGCGCCAGCAGCTTGGGCAGGTCGAACACTGAAGCTTTCTTT.

This clone was recorded only once. The chain is built from TRBV5-6 and TRBJ1-4, with D maybe TRBD1 (5 bases). CDR1 is SGHDT and CDR2 is YYEEEE in the germline V gene. The CDR3 covers 14 residues. The V end was cut by 2 bases, the J end by 6 bases, with 11 bases between. The CDR3 DNA is TGTGCCAGCAGCTTCGTCAGGGATTATGAAAAACTGTTTTTT. This encodes CASSFVRDYEKLFF.

The rearrangement uses TRBV5-4 and TRBJ2-1, with 12 bases fitting TRBD2. This CDR3 is built from 14 residues. V lost 3 bases to trimming and J lost 10 bases; unmatched junction nucleotides: 5. CDR1 SGHNT and CDR2 YYREEE come from the germline V gene (reference sequence). This CDR3 reads CASSSGLAGREQFF. CDR3 sequence (DNA): TGTGCCAGCAGCTCGGGACTAGCGGGCCGAGAGCAGTTCTTC.

The chain recombines TRBV10-3 with TRBJ2-2, with D perhaps matching TRBD1 (5 bases). The CDR3 is 17 residues long. The V gene's germline CDR1 is ENHRY and CDR2 SYGVKD. V lost 3 bases, J lost 0 bases, and 14 bases lay in between. CDR3: CAISETGAPPNTGELFF. The DNA of the CDR3 is TGTGCCATCAGTGAAACTGGGGCCCCCCCGAACACCGGGGAGCTGTTTTTT.

J is TRBJ2-5 and V is TRBV4-1; 8 bases match TRBD2. The CDR3 spans 17 residues. Looked up from germline, CDR1 is MGHRA and CDR2 is YSYEKL. V was clipped by 1 base and J by 5 bases; unmatched bases: 12. The CDR3 loop reads CASSQGFGGGHRETQYF. The CDR3 nucleotides read TGCGCCAGCAGCCAAGGTTTCGGGGGGGGCCACCGGGAGACCCAGTACTTC.

This chain's CDR3 is CASSYYRGEQFF. The CDR3 DNA reads TGTGCCAGCAGCTATTACAGGGGTGAGCAGTTCTTC. The gene calls are TRBV5-8 and TRBJ2-1, with 7 bases lining up with TRBD1. The germline CDR1 and CDR2 sequences are SGHTS and YDEGEE. Trimming removed 3 bases from V and 9 bases from J; junction bases left unmatched: 3. This CDR3 has 12 residues.

V and J are TRBV2 and TRBJ1-1; D is undetermined. Trimming removed 6 bases at V and 5 bases at J, with 10 bases between. The CDR3 is 12 amino acids. Germline CDR1 reads SNHLY; CDR2 reads FYNNEI. CDR3 in amino acids: CASRGDETEAFF. CDR3 coding DNA: TGTGCCAGCAGGGGAGACGAGACTGAAGCTTTCTTT.

The rearrangement joins TRBV14 to TRBJ2-5, with 9 bases that match TRBD2. CDR1 is SGHDN and CDR2 is FVKESK in the germline V gene. Trimming cost V 5 bases and J 5 bases; bases outside gene matches: 9. CDR3 length equals 15 residues. In DNA, the CDR3 is TGTGCCAGCAGCTCCGGACTAGCGCGCCCCGAGACCCAGTACTTC. It encodes CASSSGLARPETQYF.

CDR3 sequence: CATRGYGYTF. CDR3 in DNA: TGTGCCACCCGAGGCTATGGCTACACCTTC. The rearrangement links TRBV28 to TRBJ1-2; D uncertain. CDR1 and CDR2 from the germline V gene are MDHEN and SYDVKM. The CDR3 is 10 amino acids. V lost 10 bases, J lost 4 bases, and 7 bases lay in between.

This chain joins TRBV28 and TRBJ2-7; 10 bases are shared with TRBD1. CDR1 MDHEN and CDR2 SYDVKM come from the germline V gene. V was clipped by 6 bases and J by 3 bases; unmatched bases: 14. CDR3 length: 17 residues. The CDR3 DNA is TGTGCCAGCAGCTTCCCAACTACCGACAGGGGGCTCTACGAGCAGTACTTC. Its translation: CASSFPTTDRGLYEQYF. Together with reference TRBV28 and TRBJ2-7, the CDR3 gives the full variable domain: DVKVTQSSRYLVKRTGEKVFLECVQDMDHENMFWYRQDPGLGLRLIYFSYDVKMKEKGDIPEGYSVSREKKERFSLILESASTNQTSMYLCASSFPTTDRGLYEQYFGPGTRLTVT.

The chain recombines TRBV3-1 (or the pseudogene TRBV3-2) with TRBJ2-3, with TRBD2 as a possible D gene (5 bases). Germline V gene data show CDR1 as LGHDT and CDR2 as YNNKEL (reference sequence). The V end was cut by 4 bases, the J end by 0 bases, with 14 bases between. There are 16 residues in the CDR3. CDR3 bases: TGTGCCAGCAGCCGGGCTAGCATGCTTAGCACAGATACGCAGTATTTT. Amino acid sequence: CASSRASMLSTDTQYF.

This clone was picked up one time. This chain connects TRBV27 to TRBJ1-6, with 9 bases matching TRBD1. Germline V gene sequence: CDR1 MNHEY, CDR2 SMNVEV (reference sequence). Trimming removed 8 bases from V and 10 bases from J; junction bases left unmatched: 6. The CDR3 spans 13 residues. The DNA of the CDR3 is TGTGCCAGCGGATGGACAGGGGAATCACCCCTCCACTTT. Translating gives CASGWTGESPLHF.

The count of this clone is one. The DNA for the CDR3 is TGTGCCAGCAGTTCCGGCCAGGGCGACGAAAAACTGTTTTTT. Amino acid sequence: CASSSGQGDEKLFF. The V call is TRBV28, the J call TRBJ1-4, with D possibly matching TRBD1 (5 bases). The V end was cut by 4 bases, the J end by 8 bases, with 14 bases between. The CDR3 spans 14 residues. The germline gives CDR1 MDHEN, CDR2 SYDVKM.

The V gene is TRBV6-2 or TRBV6-3, the J gene TRBJ2-3, with D unclear. This CDR3 comprises 13 residues. In germline, CDR1 is MNHEY, CDR2 SVGEGT. V dropped 7 bases and J dropped 2 bases, with 10 bases sitting between them. The CDR3 region is CASTPRVTDTQYF. The CDR3 region has the DNA TGTGCCAGCACCCCGAGAGTCACAGATACGCAGTATTTT.

This chain joins TRBV5-1 and TRBJ1-1; TRBD1 aligns across 7 bases. The CDR3 length is 17 residues. Germline trimming cut 3 bases from V and 0 bases from J; bases unmatched to any gene: 11. From germline, CDR1 is SGHRS and CDR2 YFSETQ. CDR3 residues: CASSWGQIIKVNTEAFF. In DNA, the CDR3 is TGCGCCAGCAGCTGGGGACAGATAATAAAAGTGAACACTGAAGCTTTCTTT.

The rearrangement uses TRBV5-4 and TRBJ1-2, with 7 positions matching TRBD1. CDR3 length: 14 amino acids. Germline CDR1 is SGHNT and CDR2 is YYREEE (reference sequence). V dropped 4 bases and J dropped 3; count of bases not matched to a gene: 6. This CDR3 reads CASSAIQGDYGYTF. In DNA, the CDR3 is TGTGCCAGCAGCGCGATTCAGGGGGACTATGGCTACACCTTC.

This clone appeared a few times. The V call is TRBV19, the J call TRBJ1-2; TRBD1 aligns across 8 bases. Germline V gene data show CDR1 as LNHDA and CDR2 as SQIVND (reference sequence). The CDR3 loop spans 15 amino acids. The trim removed 7 bases at V and 2 bases at J, leaving 9 bases unmatched. For the CDR3, the DNA is TGTGCCAGTATCCCCGCCGGACAGGGAAACTATGGCTACACCTTC. Translated: CASIPAGQGNYGYTF.

The rearrangement joins TRBV7-8 to TRBJ2-7, with 12 bases aligning to TRBD2. The CDR3 has 18 amino acids. Trimming removed 5 bases from V and 0 bases from J; junction bases left unmatched: 11. Germline V lookup: CDR1 SGHVS, CDR2 FQNEAQ. The CDR3 DNA sequence: TGTGCCAGCAGCCTAGGACTAGCGGGGTCGGTAAGCTCCTACGAGCAGTACTTC. Protein product: CASSLGLAGSVSSYEQYF.